This T cell receptor (beta chain) was retrieved from a study of blood T cell repertoires in COVID-19 (dated by TCRdb to the early 2020s). In the study overall: The collaborator samples originated in the United States, Italy and Spain and spanned the acute and convalescent phases of COVID-19. The prospective study material was composed of cDNA or gDNA derived from T cells, B-cell-depleted T cells, or PBMCs. Deeply sampled blood TCRbeta repertoires from subjects exposed to, actively infected with, or recovered from COVID-19 were included in the dataset. The repertoires were made available in a free public database intended to serve as a resource for research on the immune response to SARS-CoV-2. Samples came from the ongoing ImmuneRACE study (first 160 participants) plus 1,254 subjects from 6 global collaborators. Nearly every sample came with metadata listing a de-identified subject ID, COVID-19 status, age in years and sex. HLA class I and class II types, where available, came from metadata supplied by the sample provider rather than from assay-based typing. What the research found in general, with its limitations: The quantity of clinical and demographic metadata differed by source and by participant and was supplied without curation.

Enrolling through a virtual design, the prospective study's participants ranged in age from about 18 to 89 years and lived across 24 United States geographic areas. In the prospective study, participants were assigned to cohorts based on the clinical history participants reported in a screening survey and a study questionnaire. ImmuneRACE Cohort 3 recovered participants were defined by two consecutive negative NP/OP PCR tests, healthcare professional clearance, or symptom resolution. In the prospective study, whole blood, serum and a nasopharyngeal or oropharyngeal swab were collected from each participant by mobile phlebotomists. Additional blood draws and questionnaires over a 2-month period could optionally be provided by prospective study participants. Blood samples from the prospective study were shipped frozen or at room temperature prior to DNA extraction. TCRbeta CDR3 regions were amplified from genomic DNA by means of the immunoSEQ Assay, a bias-controlled multiplex PCR. The published analysis was carried out like this. Nucleated cell counts per sample were estimated from amplification of reference gene primers within the assay. To quantify the absolute abundance of each unique TCRbeta CDR3 rearrangement, sequence reads were collapsed and filtered. For each sample, productive Simpson clonality was calculated by taking the square root of Simpson's diversity index across productive rearrangements. The immuneACCESS repertoire file appears here via TCRdb, limited to in-frame rearrangements. These files lack a portion of the clones; in checked studies, under half of the deficit traces to unresolved V genes, and the cause of the others is not known. V, J and clone size are those of that table, while D and trimming were read from the DNA. For this sample there are under 300,000 clones; around nine tenths appear just once. Jointly, the top ten make up less than 2.5% of the sample.

Details on this clone: Its antigen is not yet known. No base quality values were provided; no much bigger clone lies one nucleotide off.

The CDR3 starts with the cysteine, ends with the phenylalanine, and has 12 residues. Only the CDR3 portion is preserved as DNA: 36 bases, with reading frame beginning at the first base. At the junction V is shortened by 0 bases and J by 5 bases, with 5 bases in between. The germline V gene sets CDR1 to SGHRS and CDR2 to YFSETQ. The receptor was isolated from a woman under 30 who had recovered from COVID-19. Sequencing was done on a sample of PBMCs or T cells enriched from blood (not recorded which). The chain is encoded by TRBV5-1 joined to TRBJ2-5; the D gene identity is not certain. This receptor carries the CDR3 CASSLVGETQYF. The sequenced DNA is TGCGCCAGCAGCTTGGTCGGGGAGACCCAGTACTTC.